The rows below give T cell receptor beta chains drawn from one sample of a study of T cells in Graves' hyperthyroidism and ophthalmopathy. TCRdb independently ran MiXCR on the multiplex PCR reads; one entry per CDR3 protein. The data hold roughly 500,000 distinct CDR3 sequences, with roughly 45% observed a single time. Sequenced: peripheral blood or thyroid tissue (not recorded which). The source is an adult woman with Graves' disease, either hyperthyroidism or ophthalmopathy (not recorded which). The CDR3 runs from the conserved cysteine through the conserved F or W. A D gene is named only where the DNA matches it firmly. Not every row has a clone size; where given, it reads once, few, many or a size class.

CDR3aa	CDR3nt	len	abundance	v_gene	j_gene	d_gene
CSAPQRAGF	TGCAGTGCTCCCCAACGGGCAGGGTTT	9	-	TRBV20-1	TRBJ2-2	-
CASSNKTGNREKLFF	TGTGCCAGTAGTAATAAAACAGGGAATCGAGAAAAACTGTTTTTT	15	many	TRBV19	TRBJ1-4	-
CASSVWQGNTEAFF	TGTGCCAGCAGTGTCTGGCAGGGGAACACTGAAGCTTTCTTT	14	many	TRBV6-1	TRBJ1-1	-
CASSLRAGQGYTF	TGTGCCAGCAGTTTAAGGGCAGGGCAAGGCTACACCTTC	13	many	TRBV12-3/TRBV12-4	TRBJ1-2	-
CSVANLAGVGYNEQFF	TGCAGCGTTGCTAATCTAGCGGGAGTGGGTTACAATGAGCAGTTCTTC	16	-	TRBV29-1	TRBJ2-1	TRBD2
CSAPRLNTGELFF	TGCAGTGCTCCGCGACTAAACACCGGGGAGCTGTTTTTT	13	-	TRBV20-1	TRBJ2-2	-
CSVGGTDGYTF	TGCAGCGTTGGCGGGACAGATGGCTACACCTTC	11	-	TRBV29-1	TRBJ1-2	TRBD1
CAIGDTQTYEQYF	TGTGCCATCGGCGACACACAGACCTACGAGCAGTACTTC	13	-	TRBV10-3	TRBJ2-7	-
CASTDTKNYGYTF	TGTGCCAGCACGGACACGAAAAACTATGGCTACACCTTC	13	many	TRBV5-5	TRBJ1-2	-
CASRPKLTGLSYGYTF	TGTGCCAGCAGACCCAAACTGACAGGGCTAAGCTATGGCTACACCTTC	16	many	TRBV6-1	TRBJ1-2	TRBD1
CASRPQAGPHEQYF	TGTGCCAGCAGACCCCAAGCCGGGCCACACGAGCAGTACTTC	14	many	TRBV5-6	TRBJ2-7	-
CSVETRRMNTGELFF	TGCAGCGTTGAGACGAGACGGATGAACACCGGGGAGCTGTTTTTT	15	-	TRBV29-1	TRBJ2-2	-
CAISDVGYGANVLTF	TGTGCCATCAGTGATGTAGGTTATGGGGCCAACGTCCTGACTTTC	15	-	TRBV10-3	TRBJ2-6	-
CASRGTVSTDTQYF	TGTGCCAGCAGGGGGACTGTCAGCACAGATACGCAGTATTTT	14	many	TRBV25-1	TRBJ2-3	-
CASSFGKGDEQFF	TGCGCCAGCAGCTTTGGCAAGGGAGATGAGCAGTTCTTC	13	-	TRBV5-1	TRBJ2-1	-
CASSEGGLFF	TGTGCCAGCAGTGAAGGTGGGCTGTTTTTT	10	-	TRBV2	TRBJ2-2	-
CASSRRVGSRREGYTF	TGTGCCAGCAGCAGAAGGGTCGGATCCCGCCGCGAAGGCTACACCTTC	16	-	TRBV25-1	TRBJ1-2	-
CSARDNRVGNTGELFF	TGCAGTGCTAGAGATAACCGGGTGGGGAACACCGGGGAGCTGTTTTTT	16	few	TRBV20-1	TRBJ2-2	-
CASSLRGRGFGNTEAFF	TGTGCCAGCAGCTTAAGAGGCCGGGGGTTCGGAAACACTGAAGCTTTCTTT	17	-	TRBV7-9	TRBJ1-1	-
CASSKLAGGYEQHF	TGTGCCAGCAGCAAACTAGCGGGGGGTTACGAGCAGCACTTC	14	-	TRBV7-9	TRBJ2-7	TRBD2
CASSPGHSSYEQYF	TGTGCCAGCAGCCCCGGACACTCGTCCTACGAGCAGTACTTC	14	-	TRBV7-1	TRBJ2-7	-
CASSPDGLSYEQYF	TGTGCCAGCAGCCCGGACGGGCTGTCCTACGAGCAGTACTTC	14	-	TRBV28	TRBJ2-7	-
CASSGRDRHSTYEQYF	TGCGCCAGCAGTGGTCGGGACAGGCACTCTACCTACGAGCAGTACTTC	16	-	TRBV10-1	TRBJ2-7	TRBD1
CASRQRPGKTPLHF	TGTGCCAGCCGACAAAGACCGGGGAAAACACCCCTCCACTTT	14	-	TRBV6-5	TRBJ1-6	-
CASSQARPYYGYTF	TGCGCCAGCAGCCAAGCGAGGCCTTACTATGGCTACACCTTC	14	few	TRBV7-9	TRBJ1-2	-
CASTGTWGEASYEQYF	TGTGCCAGCACCGGAACATGGGGAGAAGCATCCTACGAGCAGTACTTC	16	-	TRBV5-8	TRBJ2-7	-
CATSSGSYSGTEAFF	TGTGCCACCAGCAGTGGGAGTTATTCGGGCACTGAAGCTTTCTTT	15	-	TRBV15	TRBJ1-1	-
CASSIYRGNERNQPQHF	TGTGCCAGTAGTATATACCGCGGGAATGAGCGCAATCAGCCCCAGCATTTT	17	-	TRBV19	TRBJ1-5	-
CSVDIGQGHYGYTF	TGCAGCGTTGATATCGGACAGGGTCACTATGGCTACACCTTC	14	few	TRBV29-1	TRBJ1-2	TRBD1
CASSPKEGASEKLFF	TGTGCCAGCAGCCCGAAGGAGGGGGCAAGTGAAAAACTGTTTTTT	15	-	TRBV7-2	TRBJ1-4	TRBD1
CASSAYQGGNTIYF	TGCGCCAGCAGTGCGTACCAGGGCGGAAACACCATATATTTT	14	few	TRBV10-2	TRBJ1-3	-
CSANPATEVYSPLHF	TGCAGTGCTAACCCGGCGACAGAAGTCTATTCACCCCTCCACTTT	15	many	TRBV20-1	TRBJ1-6	-
CAISVGTGESGYTF	TGTGCCATCAGTGTAGGGACAGGGGAAAGTGGCTACACCTTC	14	many	TRBV10-3	TRBJ1-2	TRBD1
CASSVGGVQPLHF	TGTGCCAGCAGCGTAGGTGGGGTTCAGCCCCTCCACTTT	13	-	TRBV7-6	TRBJ1-6	-
CATSTDSGANVLTF	TGTGCCACCTCGACCGACTCTGGGGCCAACGTCCTGACTTTC	14	few	TRBV10-3	TRBJ2-6	-
CASSQDGEATDTQYF	TGTGCCAGCAGCCAGGACGGAGAAGCTACAGATACGCAGTATTTT	15	once	TRBV5-4	TRBJ2-3	-
CAIDRGPNTEAFF	TGTGCCATCGATAGGGGACCGAACACTGAAGCTTTCTTT	13	few	TRBV10-3	TRBJ1-1	-
CASSPASTGGHGYTF	TGTGCCAGCAGTCCAGCGTCGACAGGGGGCCATGGCTACACCTTC	15	-	TRBV6-1	TRBJ1-2	TRBD1
CAISEDRAGEQFF	TGTGCCATCAGTGAAGACAGGGCAGGCGAGCAGTTCTTC	13	few	TRBV10-3	TRBJ2-1	TRBD1
CSVGQPQGETQYF	TGCAGCGTTGGGCAGCCTCAGGGGGAGACCCAGTACTTC	13	many	TRBV29-1	TRBJ2-5	-
CASRIQGSEQYF	TGTGCCAGCAGAATACAGGGGTCCGAGCAGTACTTC	12	-	TRBV12-3/TRBV12-4	TRBJ2-7	TRBD1
CSARELDRARGYTF	TGCAGTGCTAGAGAACTCGACAGGGCTAGAGGCTACACCTTC	14	many	TRBV20-1	TRBJ1-2	TRBD1
CASSPGGSYEQYF	TGTGCCAGCAGTCCCGGGGGCTCCTACGAGCAGTACTTC	13	many	TRBV7-9	TRBJ2-7	-
CASSLVGQGPGELFF	TGTGCCAGCAGCTTAGTTGGCCAGGGGCCCGGGGAGCTGTTTTTT	15	many	TRBV11-3	TRBJ2-2	-
CASSLDRSNGYTF	TGTGCCAGCAGTTTAGACAGGTCAAATGGCTACACCTTC	13	-	TRBV12-3/TRBV12-4	TRBJ1-2	-
CASSLNVNQPQHF	TGTGCTAGCAGCTTGAACGTCAATCAGCCCCAGCATTTT	13	-	TRBV7-7	TRBJ1-5	-
CASSALAEQGTQYF	TGTGCCAGCAGCGCACTAGCGGAGCAAGGGACCCAGTACTTC	14	-	TRBV7-9	TRBJ2-5	TRBD2
CASSLAVGADTQYF	TGCGCCAGCAGCTTGGCCGTTGGGGCAGATACGCAGTATTTT	14	-	TRBV5-1	TRBJ2-3	-
CASSYSIGQGGEAFF	TGTGCCAGCAGTTACTCGATCGGACAGGGAGGAGAAGCTTTCTTT	15	-	TRBV6-6	TRBJ1-1	TRBD1